A selection of T cell receptor beta chains follows, all from one sample in a study of a mutant IDH1 vaccine in newly diagnosed glioma. The repertoire was sequenced with immunoSEQ multiplex PCR; TCRdb's copy has only in-frame clones and lacks some. The sample records roughly 51,000 clones, roughly 81% being singletons. What these receptors recognize is not known. Material: PBMCs, obtained from a glioma patient whose treatment included an IDH1 peptide vaccine. The receptors originated from a woman aged 40 to 50 with glioma. Some clones in this sample may be carry-over from other donors' samples. CDR3s include the opening cysteine and the closing phenylalanine or tryptophan. The D gene is left open where the match is weak. The size of a clone is reported for some rows only, either as once, few or many, or as a class for expanded clones.

j_call: TRBJ2-1; v_call: TRBV19; cdr3_length: 14; clone_size: few; d_call: -; cdr3_aa: CASSASRTRNEQFF; cdr3_nt: TGTGCCAGTAGTGCAAGCCGCACCCGCAATGAGCAGTTCTTC
j_call: TRBJ1-2; v_call: TRBV6-5; cdr3_length: 13; clone_size: -; d_call: -; cdr3_aa: CATSRRGGGGYTF; cdr3_nt: TGTGCCACCTCGCGCCGAGGGGGGGGCGGCTACACCTTC
j_call: TRBJ1-1; v_call: TRBV10-2; cdr3_length: 16; clone_size: few; d_call: -; cdr3_aa: CASSESWSGTVTEAFF; cdr3_nt: TGCGCCAGCAGTGAGTCCTGGTCAGGGACCGTCACTGAAGCTTTCTTT
j_call: TRBJ1-1; v_call: TRBV5-1; cdr3_length: 13; clone_size: -; d_call: -; cdr3_aa: CASSMTGGPEAFF; cdr3_nt: TGCGCCAGCAGCATGACAGGAGGGCCTGAAGCTTTCTTT
j_call: TRBJ1-1; v_call: TRBV19; cdr3_length: 13; clone_size: -; d_call: -; cdr3_aa: CASSTKGWTEAFF; cdr3_nt: TGTGCCAGTAGTACCAAGGGCTGGACTGAAGCTTTCTTT
j_call: TRBJ2-7; v_call: TRBV4-1; cdr3_length: 16; clone_size: -; d_call: TRBD2; cdr3_aa: CASSLGTSGGVDEQYF; cdr3_nt: TGCGCCAGCAGCCTCGGGACTAGCGGGGGGGTCGACGAGCAGTACTTC
j_call: TRBJ1-1; v_call: TRBV7-3; cdr3_length: 13; clone_size: -; d_call: -; cdr3_aa: CASSPRANTEAFF; cdr3_nt: TGTGCCAGCAGCCCCAGGGCGAACACTGAAGCTTTCTTT
j_call: TRBJ1-1; v_call: TRBV5-1; cdr3_length: 14; clone_size: -; d_call: TRBD1; cdr3_aa: CASSFTTGGTEAFF; cdr3_nt: TGCGCCAGCAGCTTTACGACAGGGGGCACTGAAGCTTTCTTT
j_call: TRBJ1-1; v_call: TRBV5-4; cdr3_length: 13; clone_size: -; d_call: TRBD1; cdr3_aa: CASRLTGDTEAFF; cdr3_nt: TGTGCCAGCAGACTTACAGGGGACACTGAAGCTTTCTTT
j_call: TRBJ2-2; v_call: TRBV19; cdr3_length: 16; clone_size: -; d_call: TRBD2; cdr3_aa: CASSILAGGGTGELFF; cdr3_nt: TGTGCCAGTAGTATTCTGGCGGGAGGGGGAACCGGGGAGCTGTTTTTT
j_call: TRBJ1-2; v_call: TRBV14; cdr3_length: 14; clone_size: -; d_call: -; cdr3_aa: CASSPHQAAYGYTF; cdr3_nt: TGTGCCAGCAGCCCCCATCAGGCCGCCTATGGCTACACCTTC
j_call: TRBJ1-4; v_call: TRBV6-6; cdr3_length: 14; clone_size: -; d_call: TRBD1; cdr3_aa: CASSGTGSREKLFF; cdr3_nt: TGTGCCAGCAGTGGGACAGGGTCTCGGGAAAAACTGTTTTTT
j_call: TRBJ2-7; v_call: TRBV5-1; cdr3_length: 12; clone_size: -; d_call: -; cdr3_aa: CASTPGPGEQYF; cdr3_nt: TGCGCCAGCACCCCGGGGCCAGGGGAGCAGTACTTC
j_call: TRBJ1-5; v_call: TRBV10-1; cdr3_length: 13; clone_size: -; d_call: TRBD1; cdr3_aa: CATSTGNNQPQHF; cdr3_nt: TGCGCCACTTCGACAGGGAACAATCAGCCCCAGCATTTT